The T cell receptor (beta chain) described here comes from a study of shared clonotypes between healthy human individuals. Study in general: The donor pool was made up of two women and a few men aged 18 to 49. CD8 memory received one plate per donor, CD8 naive two, CD4 memory three and CD4 naive three.

V gave up 4 bases and J gave up 7 bases, with 19 bases separating them. This CDR3 has 15 amino acids. Germline-derived CDR1 and CDR2 are SGHRS and YFSETQ. Per sorted-subset replicate PCR, input was 200 to 250 ng DNA, representing tens of thousands of T cell genomes. TCRdb's table, derived via immunoSEQ multiplex PCR, lists solely in-frame clones and lacks some. The data hold millions of clones, with 93% observed a single time. In the naive CD8 group, cells lacked CD45RO and were positively selected for CCR7, so terminally differentiated effector memory CD45RA+ cells were left out. Those who donated were healthy HIV-negative adults, with no recent acute infections or vaccinations reported.

The V call is TRBV5-1, the J call TRBJ2-3; no definite D call. The receptor comes from a man aged 18 to 35 in good health. Some clones in this sample may be carry-over from other donors' samples. Source material: naive CD8+ T cells from PBMCs. DNA of the CDR3: TGCGCCAGCAGCCACGGCCCTCCCACCTCCAATACGCAGTATTTT. It encodes CASSHGPPTSNTQYF.